This T cell receptor beta chain emerged from a study of T cell responses to AZD1222 COVID-19 vaccine. Overall study results and limits: Dominant CD4 TCR responses targeted spike regions 160-218 and 743-854. Spike-specific TCR breadth and depth were elevated following two AZD1222 doses.

Profiling relied on immunoSEQ multiplex PCR, and the TCRdb table lists in-frame clones only, not all of them. This sample has fewer than 150,000 clones, with 93% found just once. Remarks on this clone: Its antigen is not identified.

Deletions cut 5 bases from V and 2 bases from J, with 10 bases between. Germline CDR1 and CDR2: LNHDA and SQIVND (reference sequence). The CDR3 has 14 residues. Sequencing used peripheral blood, obtained on day 0 of AZD1222 vaccination. V usage is TRBV19 and J usage is TRBJ1-5; a possible D gene is TRBD1 (6 bases). This TCR derives from an adult in good health. CDR3 coding DNA: TGTGCCAGTAGTGCAGGGGAAGGCAATCAGCCCCAGCATTTT. It translates to CASSAGEGNQPQHF.